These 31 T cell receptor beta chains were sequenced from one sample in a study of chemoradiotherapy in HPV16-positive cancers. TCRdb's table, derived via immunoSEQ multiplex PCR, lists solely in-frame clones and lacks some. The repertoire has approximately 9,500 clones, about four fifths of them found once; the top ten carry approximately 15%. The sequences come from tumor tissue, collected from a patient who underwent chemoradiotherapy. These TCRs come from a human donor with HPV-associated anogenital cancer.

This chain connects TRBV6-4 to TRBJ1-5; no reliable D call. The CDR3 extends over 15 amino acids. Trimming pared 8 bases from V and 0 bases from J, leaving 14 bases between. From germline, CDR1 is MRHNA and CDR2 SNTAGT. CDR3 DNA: TGTGCCAGCCGATTGGAGGCAGGTAGCAATCAGCCCCAGCATTTT. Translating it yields CASRLEAGSNQPQHF.

The CDR3 spells CASVPRRSNTEAFF. DNA for the CDR3: TGTGCTAGTGTCCCACGACGGTCGAACACTGAAGCTTTCTTT. The chain recombines TRBV12-5 with TRBJ1-1; D ambiguous. This CDR3 has 14 amino acids. The germline V gene encodes CDR1 LGHNT and CDR2 FRNRAP. Trimming removed 7 bases at V and 1 base at J, with 13 bases between.

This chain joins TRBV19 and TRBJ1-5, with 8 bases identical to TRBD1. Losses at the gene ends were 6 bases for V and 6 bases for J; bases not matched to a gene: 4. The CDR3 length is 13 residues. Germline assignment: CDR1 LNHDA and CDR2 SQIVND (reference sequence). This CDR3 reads CASSQQGAQPQHF. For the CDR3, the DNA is TGTGCCAGTAGCCAGCAGGGGGCTCAGCCCCAGCATTTT.

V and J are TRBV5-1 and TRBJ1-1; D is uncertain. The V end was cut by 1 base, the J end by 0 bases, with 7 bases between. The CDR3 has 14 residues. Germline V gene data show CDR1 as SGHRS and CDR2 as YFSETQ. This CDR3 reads CASSLLGMNTEAFF. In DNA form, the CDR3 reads TGCGCCAGCAGCTTGTTAGGGATGAACACTGAAGCTTTCTTT.

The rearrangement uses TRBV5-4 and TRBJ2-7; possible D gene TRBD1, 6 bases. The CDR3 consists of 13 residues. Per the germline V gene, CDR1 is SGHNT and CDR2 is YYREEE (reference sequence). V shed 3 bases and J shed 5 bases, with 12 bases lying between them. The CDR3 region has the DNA TGTGCCAGCAGCTCAACAGGGTTGCACGAGCAGTACTTC. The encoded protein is CASSSTGLHEQYF.

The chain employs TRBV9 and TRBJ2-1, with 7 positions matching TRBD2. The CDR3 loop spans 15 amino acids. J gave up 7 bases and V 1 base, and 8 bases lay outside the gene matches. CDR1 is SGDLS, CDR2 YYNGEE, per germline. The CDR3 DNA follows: TGTGCCAGCAGCGTACGAAGCGGGGCTGGGAATGAGCAGTTCTTC. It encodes CASSVRSGAGNEQFF.

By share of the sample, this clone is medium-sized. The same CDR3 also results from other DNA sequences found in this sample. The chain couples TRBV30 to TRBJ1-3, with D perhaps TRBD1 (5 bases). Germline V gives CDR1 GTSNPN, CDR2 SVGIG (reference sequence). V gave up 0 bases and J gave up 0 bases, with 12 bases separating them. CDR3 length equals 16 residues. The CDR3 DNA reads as TGTGCCTGGAGTGTAAGGGGCGGCTCCTCTGGAAACACCATATATTTT. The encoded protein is CAWSVRGGSSGNTIYF.

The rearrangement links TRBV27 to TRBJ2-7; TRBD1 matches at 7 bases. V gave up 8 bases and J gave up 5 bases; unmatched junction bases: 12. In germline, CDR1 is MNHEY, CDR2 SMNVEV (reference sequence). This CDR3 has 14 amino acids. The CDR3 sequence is CASSRQGFFDEQYF. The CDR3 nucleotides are TGTGCCAGCTCCCGACAGGGTTTTTTCGACGAGCAGTACTTC.

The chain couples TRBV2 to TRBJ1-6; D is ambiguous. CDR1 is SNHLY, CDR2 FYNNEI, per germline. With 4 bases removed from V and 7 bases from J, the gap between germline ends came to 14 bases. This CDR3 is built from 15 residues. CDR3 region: CASSVEAGRNSPLHF. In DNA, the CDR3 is TGTGCCAGCAGTGTCGAAGCTGGCCGGAATTCACCCCTCCACTTT. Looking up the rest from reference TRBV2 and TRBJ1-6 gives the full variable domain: EPEVTQTPSHQVTQMGQEVILRCVPISNHLYFYWYRQILGQKVEFLVSFYNNEISEKSEIFDDQFSVERPDGSNFTLKIRSTKLEDSAMYFCASSVEAGRNSPLHFGNGTRLTVT.

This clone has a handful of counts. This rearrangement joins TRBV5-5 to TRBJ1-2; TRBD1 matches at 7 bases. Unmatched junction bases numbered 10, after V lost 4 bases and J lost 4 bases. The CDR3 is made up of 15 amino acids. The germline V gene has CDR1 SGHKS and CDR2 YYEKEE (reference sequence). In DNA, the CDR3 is TGTGCCAGCAGCCAGGCGGGGACAGAAATCTATGGCTACACCTTC. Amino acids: CASSQAGTEIYGYTF.

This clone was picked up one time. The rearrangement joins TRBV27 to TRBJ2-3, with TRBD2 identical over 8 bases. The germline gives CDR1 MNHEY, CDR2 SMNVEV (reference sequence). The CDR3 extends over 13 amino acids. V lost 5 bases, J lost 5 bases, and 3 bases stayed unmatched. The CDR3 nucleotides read TGTGCCAGCAGTGGACTAGCTAAAGATACGCAGTATTTT. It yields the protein CASSGLAKDTQYF.

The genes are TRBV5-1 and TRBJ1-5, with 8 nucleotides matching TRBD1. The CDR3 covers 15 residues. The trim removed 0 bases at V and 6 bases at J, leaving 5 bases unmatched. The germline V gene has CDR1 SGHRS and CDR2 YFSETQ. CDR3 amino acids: CASSLGQGAGQPQHF. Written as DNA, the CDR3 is TGCGCCAGCAGCTTGGGGCAGGGGGCCGGTCAGCCCCAGCATTTT. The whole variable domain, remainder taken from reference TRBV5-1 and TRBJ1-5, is KAGVTQTPRYLIKTRGQQVTLSCSPISGHRSVSWYQQTPGQGLQFLFEYFSETQRNKGNFPGRFSGRQFSNSRSEMNVSTLELGDSALYLCASSLGQGAGQPQHFGDGTRLSIL.

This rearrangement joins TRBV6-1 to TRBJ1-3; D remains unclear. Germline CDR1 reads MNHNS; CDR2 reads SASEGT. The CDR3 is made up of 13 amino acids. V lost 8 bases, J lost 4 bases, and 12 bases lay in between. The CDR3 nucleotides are TGTGCCAGCGGGCCGGATCCCGGAAACACCATATATTTT. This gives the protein CASGPDPGNTIYF.

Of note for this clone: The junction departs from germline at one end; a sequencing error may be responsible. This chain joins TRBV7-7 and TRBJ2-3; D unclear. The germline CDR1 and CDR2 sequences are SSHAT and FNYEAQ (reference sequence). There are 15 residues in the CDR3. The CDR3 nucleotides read TGTGCTAGCAGCTTACGAGGATTTGAAACAGATACGCAGTATTTT. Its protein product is CASSLRGFETDTQYF.

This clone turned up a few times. CDR3 in amino acids: CASSAGQGFGYTF. Written as DNA, the CDR3 is TGTGCCAGCAGTGCGGGACAGGGGTTTGGCTACACCTTC. The chain has TRBV9 and TRBJ1-2; 10 bases line up with TRBD1. Germline assignment: CDR1 SGDLS and CDR2 YYNGEE. The CDR3 extends over 13 amino acids. V lost 5 bases and J lost 7; bases outside the gene matches: 5.

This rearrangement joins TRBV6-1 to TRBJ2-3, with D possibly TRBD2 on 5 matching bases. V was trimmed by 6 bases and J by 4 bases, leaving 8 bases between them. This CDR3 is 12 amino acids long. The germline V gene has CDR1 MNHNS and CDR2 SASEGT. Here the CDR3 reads CASRNGADTQYF. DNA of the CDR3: TGTGCCAGCAGGAACGGGGCAGATACGCAGTATTTT.

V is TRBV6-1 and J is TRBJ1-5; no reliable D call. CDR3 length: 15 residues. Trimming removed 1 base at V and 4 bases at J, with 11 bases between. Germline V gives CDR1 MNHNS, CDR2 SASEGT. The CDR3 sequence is CASSEGTFGNQPQHF. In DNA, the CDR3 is TGTGCCAGCAGTGAAGGGACGTTTGGAAATCAGCCCCAGCATTTT.

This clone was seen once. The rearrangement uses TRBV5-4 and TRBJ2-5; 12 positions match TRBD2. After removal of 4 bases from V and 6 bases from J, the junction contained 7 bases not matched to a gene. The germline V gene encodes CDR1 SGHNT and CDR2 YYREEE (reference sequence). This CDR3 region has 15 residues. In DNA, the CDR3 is TGTGCCAGCAGCAGCCTAGCGGGGGGGCCTAAGACCCAGTACTTC. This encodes CASSSLAGGPKTQYF.

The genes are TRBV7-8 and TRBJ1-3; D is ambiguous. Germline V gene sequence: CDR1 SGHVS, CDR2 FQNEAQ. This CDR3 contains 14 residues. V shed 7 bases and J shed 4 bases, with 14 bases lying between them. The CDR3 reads CASTDRMIGNTIYF. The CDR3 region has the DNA TGTGCCAGCACTGACCGCATGATCGGAAACACCATATATTTT.

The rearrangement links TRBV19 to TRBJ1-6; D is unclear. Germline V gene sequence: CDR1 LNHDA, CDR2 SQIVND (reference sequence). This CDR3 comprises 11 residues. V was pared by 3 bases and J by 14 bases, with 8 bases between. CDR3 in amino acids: CASSMGPTLHF. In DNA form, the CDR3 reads TGTGCCAGTAGTATGGGCCCAACCCTCCACTTT.

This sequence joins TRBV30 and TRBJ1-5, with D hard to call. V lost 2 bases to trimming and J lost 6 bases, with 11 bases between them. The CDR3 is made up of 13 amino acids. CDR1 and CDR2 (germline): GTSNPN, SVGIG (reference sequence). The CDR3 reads CAWSLEDGQPQHF. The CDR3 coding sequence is TGTGCCTGGAGTTTGGAGGATGGTCAGCCCCAGCATTTT.

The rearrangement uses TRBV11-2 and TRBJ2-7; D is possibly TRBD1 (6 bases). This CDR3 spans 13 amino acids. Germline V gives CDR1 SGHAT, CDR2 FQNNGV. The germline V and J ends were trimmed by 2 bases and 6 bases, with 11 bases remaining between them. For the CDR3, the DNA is TGTGCCAGCAGCTTACGGCAGGGGATCGAGCAGTACTTC. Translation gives CASSLRQGIEQYF.

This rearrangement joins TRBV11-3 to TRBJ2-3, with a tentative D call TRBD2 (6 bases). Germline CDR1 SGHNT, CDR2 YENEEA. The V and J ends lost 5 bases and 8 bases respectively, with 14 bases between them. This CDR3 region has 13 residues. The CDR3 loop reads CASSEDGGGTQYF. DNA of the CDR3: TGTGCCAGCAGCGAGGACGGGGGTGGTACGCAGTATTTT.

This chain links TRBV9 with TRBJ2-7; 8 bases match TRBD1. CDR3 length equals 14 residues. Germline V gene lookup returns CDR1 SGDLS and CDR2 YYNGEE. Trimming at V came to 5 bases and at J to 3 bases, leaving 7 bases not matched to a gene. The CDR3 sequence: CASRVDRVDYEQYF. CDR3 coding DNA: TGTGCCAGCAGGGTGGACAGGGTAGACTACGAGCAGTACTTC. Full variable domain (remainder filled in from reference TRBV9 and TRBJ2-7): DSGVTQTPKHLITATGQRVTLRCSPRSGDLSVYWYQQSLDQGLQFLIQYYNGEERAKGNILERFSAQQFPDLHSELNLSSLELGDSALYFCASRVDRVDYEQYFGPGTRLTVT.

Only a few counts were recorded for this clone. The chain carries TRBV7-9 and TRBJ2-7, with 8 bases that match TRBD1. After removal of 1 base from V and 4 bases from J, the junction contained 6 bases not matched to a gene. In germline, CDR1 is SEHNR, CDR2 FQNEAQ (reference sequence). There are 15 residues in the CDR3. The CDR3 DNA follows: TGTGCCAGCAGCTTAGGGGACAGGCTCCGGTACGAGCAGTACTTC. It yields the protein CASSLGDRLRYEQYF.

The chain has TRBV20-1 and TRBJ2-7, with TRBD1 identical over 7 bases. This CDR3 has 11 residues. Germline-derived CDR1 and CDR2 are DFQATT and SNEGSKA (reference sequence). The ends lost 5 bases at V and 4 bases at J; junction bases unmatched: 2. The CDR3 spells CSAAQGYEQYF. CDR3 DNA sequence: TGCAGTGCTGCACAGGGGTACGAGCAGTACTTC.

CDR3 sequence: CASSLGMAYEQYF. The CDR3 DNA reads TGTGCCAGCAGTTTGGGGATGGCCTACGAGCAGTACTTC. V and J are TRBV27 and TRBJ2-7, with no clear D. Germline lookup yields CDR1 MNHEY and CDR2 SMNVEV (reference sequence). V was shortened by 3 bases and J by 2 bases, with 8 bases between the two germline ends. The CDR3 has 13 residues.

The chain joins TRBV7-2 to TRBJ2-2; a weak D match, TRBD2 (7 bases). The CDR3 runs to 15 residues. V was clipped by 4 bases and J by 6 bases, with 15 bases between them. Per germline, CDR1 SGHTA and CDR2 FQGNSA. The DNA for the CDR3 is TGTGCCAGCAGCTGGGGGGGCAGCGCCGCCGGGGAGCTGTTTTTT. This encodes CASSWGGSAAGELFF. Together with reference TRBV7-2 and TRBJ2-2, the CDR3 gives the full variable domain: GAGVSQSPSNKVTEKGKDVELRCDPISGHTALYWYRQSLGQGLEFLIYFQGNSAPDKSGLPSDRFSAERTGGSVSTLTIQRTQQEDSAVYLCASSWGGSAAGELFFGEGSRLTVL.

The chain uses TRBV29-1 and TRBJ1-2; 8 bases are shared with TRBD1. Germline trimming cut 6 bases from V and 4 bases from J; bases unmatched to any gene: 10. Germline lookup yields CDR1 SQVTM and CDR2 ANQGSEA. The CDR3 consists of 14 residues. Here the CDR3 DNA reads TGCAGCGTATTACCCCAGGGGGCCGGCTATGGCTACACCTTC. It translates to CSVLPQGAGYGYTF.

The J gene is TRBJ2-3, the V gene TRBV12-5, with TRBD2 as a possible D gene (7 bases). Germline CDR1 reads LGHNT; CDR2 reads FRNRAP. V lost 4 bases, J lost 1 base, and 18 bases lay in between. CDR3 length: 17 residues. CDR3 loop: CASGSPPGGLGTDTQYF. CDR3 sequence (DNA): TGTGCTAGTGGTTCACCACCCGGGGGGCTTGGCACAGATACGCAGTATTTT. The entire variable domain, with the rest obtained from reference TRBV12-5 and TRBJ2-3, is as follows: DARVTQTPRHKVTEMGQEVTMRCQPILGHNTVFWYRQTMMQGLELLAYFRNRAPLDDSGMPKDRFSAEMPDATLATLKIQPSEPRDSAVYFCASGSPPGGLGTDTQYFGPGTRLTVL.

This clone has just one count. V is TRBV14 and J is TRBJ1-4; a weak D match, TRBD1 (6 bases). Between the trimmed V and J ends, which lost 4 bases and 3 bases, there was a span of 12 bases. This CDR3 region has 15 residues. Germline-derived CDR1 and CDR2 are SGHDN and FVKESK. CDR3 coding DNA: TGTGCCAGCAGCCCGAACAGGGTGGCTAATGAAAAACTGTTTTTT. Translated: CASSPNRVANEKLFF. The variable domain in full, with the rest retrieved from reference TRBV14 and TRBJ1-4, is EAGVTQFPSHSVIEKGQTVTLRCDPISGHDNLYWYRRVMGKEIKFLLHFVKESKQDESGMPNNRFLAERTGGTYSTLKVQPAELEDSGVYFCASSPNRVANEKLFFGSGTQLSVL.